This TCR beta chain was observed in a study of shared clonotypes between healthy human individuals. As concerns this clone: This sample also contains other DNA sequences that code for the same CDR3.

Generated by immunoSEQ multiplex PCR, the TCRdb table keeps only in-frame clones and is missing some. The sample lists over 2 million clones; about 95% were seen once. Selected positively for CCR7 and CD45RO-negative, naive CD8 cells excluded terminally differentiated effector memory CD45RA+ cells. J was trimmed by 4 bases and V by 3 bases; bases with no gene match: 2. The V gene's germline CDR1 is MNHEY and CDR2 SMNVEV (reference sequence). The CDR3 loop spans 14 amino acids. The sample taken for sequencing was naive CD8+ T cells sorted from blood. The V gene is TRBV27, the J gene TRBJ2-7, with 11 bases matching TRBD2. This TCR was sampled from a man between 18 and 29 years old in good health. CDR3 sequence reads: CASSLVAGGYEQYF. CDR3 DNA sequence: TGTGCCAGCAGTTTGGTAGCGGGAGGGTACGAGCAGTACTTC.